Sequencing of this T cell receptor beta chain was carried out in a study of PD-L1 blockade in urothelial cancer. Study context: Patients commenced atezolizumab at some point between 2014 and 2015, and it was given at 1,200 mg intravenously every 3 weeks. Most patients, about 85% of the roughly 30, were males with bladder-origin cancer. Blood underwent analysis 3 weeks (second dose) and 6 weeks after treatment began.

Time point defined: peripheral blood 6 weeks after treatment start. The diagnosis in patients was locally advanced or metastatic urothelial carcinoma. CDR1 and CDR2 from the germline V gene are SGHAT and FQNNGV. The CDR3 runs to 13 residues. V was pared by 2 bases and J by 7 bases, with 11 bases between. Repertoires were generated with immunoSEQ multiplex PCR, while TCRdb's copy carries only in-frame clones and drops some. The profile shows around 93,000 clones, around four fifths of them singletons. The TCR was taken from a man aged 70-80 years with urothelial cancer. The sample here was PBMCs, taken around atezolizumab (anti-PD-L1) treatment. The chain links TRBV11-2 to TRBJ1-1, with D uncertain. The CDR3 reads CASSLRGSGEAFF. Written as DNA, the CDR3 is TGTGCCAGCAGCTTACGGGGTAGTGGTGAAGCTTTCTTT.